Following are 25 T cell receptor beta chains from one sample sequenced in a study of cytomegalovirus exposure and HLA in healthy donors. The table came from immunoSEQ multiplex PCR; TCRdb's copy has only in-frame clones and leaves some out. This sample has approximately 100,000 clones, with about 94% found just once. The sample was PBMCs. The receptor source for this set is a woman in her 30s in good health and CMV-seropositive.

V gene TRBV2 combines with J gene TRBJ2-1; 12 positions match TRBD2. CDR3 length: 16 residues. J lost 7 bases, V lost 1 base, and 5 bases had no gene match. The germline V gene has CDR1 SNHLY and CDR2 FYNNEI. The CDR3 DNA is TGTGCCAGCAGTGAAGGCCGACTAGCGGGAGTTAATGAGCAGTTCTTC. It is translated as CASSEGRLAGVNEQFF.

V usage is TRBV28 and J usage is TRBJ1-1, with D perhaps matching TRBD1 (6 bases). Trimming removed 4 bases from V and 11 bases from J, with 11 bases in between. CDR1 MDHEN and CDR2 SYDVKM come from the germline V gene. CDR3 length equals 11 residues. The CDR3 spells CASSSRGTAFF. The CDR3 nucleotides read TGTGCCAGCAGTTCAAGGGGGACGGCTTTCTTT.

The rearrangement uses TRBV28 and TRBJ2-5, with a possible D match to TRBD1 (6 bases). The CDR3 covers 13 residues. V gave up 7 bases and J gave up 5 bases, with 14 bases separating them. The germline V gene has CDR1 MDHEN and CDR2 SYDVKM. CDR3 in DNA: TGTGCCAGCAACGGTGAGGGGGTGGAGACCCAGTACTTC. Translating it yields CASNGEGVETQYF.

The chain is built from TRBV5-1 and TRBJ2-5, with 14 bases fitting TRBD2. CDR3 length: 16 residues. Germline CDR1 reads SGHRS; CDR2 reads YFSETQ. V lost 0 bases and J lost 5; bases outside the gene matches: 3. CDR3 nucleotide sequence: TGCGCCAGCAGCTTGGGGGGACTAGCGGGAGCCGAGACCCAGTACTTC. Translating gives CASSLGGLAGAETQYF. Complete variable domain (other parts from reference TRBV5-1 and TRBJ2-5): KAGVTQTPRYLIKTRGQQVTLSCSPISGHRSVSWYQQTPGQGLQFLFEYFSETQRNKGNFPGRFSGRQFSNSRSEMNVSTLELGDSALYLCASSLGGLAGAETQYFGPGTRLLVL.

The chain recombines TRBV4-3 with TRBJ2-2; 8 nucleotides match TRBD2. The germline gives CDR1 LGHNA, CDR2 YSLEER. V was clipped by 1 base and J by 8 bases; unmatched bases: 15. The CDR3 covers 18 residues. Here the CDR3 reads CASSQGLAGSGIAGELFF. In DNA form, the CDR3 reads TGCGCCAGCAGCCAAGGGCTAGCGGGTTCGGGAATAGCTGGGGAGCTGTTTTTT.

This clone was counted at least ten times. CDR3: CAIRQGEEQPQHF. DNA of the CDR3: TGTGCCATCAGACAGGGTGAAGAACAGCCCCAGCATTTT. This chain connects TRBV10-3 to TRBJ1-5, with D perhaps matching TRBD1 (6 bases). CDR3 size: 13 residues. CDR1 and CDR2 from the germline V gene are ENHRY and SYGVKD. Deletions cut 6 bases from V and 7 bases from J, with 13 bases between.

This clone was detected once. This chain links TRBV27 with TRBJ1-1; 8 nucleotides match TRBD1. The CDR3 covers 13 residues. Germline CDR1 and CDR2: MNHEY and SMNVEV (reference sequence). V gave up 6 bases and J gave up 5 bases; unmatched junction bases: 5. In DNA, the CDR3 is TGTGCCAGCAGCATACAGGGGGTAACTGAAGCTTTCTTT. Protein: CASSIQGVTEAFF.

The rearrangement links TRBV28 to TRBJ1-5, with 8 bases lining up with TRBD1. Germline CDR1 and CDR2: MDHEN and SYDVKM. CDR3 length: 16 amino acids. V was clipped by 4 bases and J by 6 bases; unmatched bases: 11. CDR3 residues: CASSSGQGILSQPQHF. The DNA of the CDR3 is TGTGCCAGCAGTTCAGGACAGGGAATACTGTCTCAGCCCCAGCATTTT.

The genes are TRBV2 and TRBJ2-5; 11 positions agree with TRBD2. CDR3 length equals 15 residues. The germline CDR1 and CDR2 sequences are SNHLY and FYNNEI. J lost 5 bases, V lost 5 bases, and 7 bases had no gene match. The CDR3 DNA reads TGTGCCAGCAGTAATAGCGGGGGGGTATTGGAGACCCAGTACTTC. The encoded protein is CASSNSGGVLETQYF.

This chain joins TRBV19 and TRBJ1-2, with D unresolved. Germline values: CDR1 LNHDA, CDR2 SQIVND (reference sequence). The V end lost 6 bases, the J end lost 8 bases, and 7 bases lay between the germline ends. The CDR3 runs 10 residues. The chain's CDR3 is CASSTRGYTF. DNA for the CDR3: TGTGCCAGTAGCACCAGGGGCTACACCTTC.

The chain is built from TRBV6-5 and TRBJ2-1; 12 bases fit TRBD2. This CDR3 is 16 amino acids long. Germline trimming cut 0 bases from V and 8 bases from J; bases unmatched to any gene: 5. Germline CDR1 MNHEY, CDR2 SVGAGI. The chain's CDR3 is CASSYSLAGGVDEQFF. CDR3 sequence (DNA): TGTGCCAGCAGTTACTCTCTAGCGGGAGGGGTAGATGAGCAGTTCTTC.

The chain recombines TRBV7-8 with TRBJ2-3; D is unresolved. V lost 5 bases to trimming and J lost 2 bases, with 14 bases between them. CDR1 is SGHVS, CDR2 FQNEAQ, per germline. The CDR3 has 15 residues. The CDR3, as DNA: TGTGCCAGCAGCCTCTCTGGGCTAATCACAGATACGCAGTATTTT. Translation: CASSLSGLITDTQYF.

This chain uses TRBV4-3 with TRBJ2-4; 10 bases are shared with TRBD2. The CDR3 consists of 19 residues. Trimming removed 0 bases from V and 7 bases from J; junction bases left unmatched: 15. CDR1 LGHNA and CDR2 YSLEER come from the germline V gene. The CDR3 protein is CASSQDPEAGGTSTNIQYF. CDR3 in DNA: TGCGCCAGCAGCCAAGATCCGGAAGCGGGAGGGACCTCGACTAACATTCAGTACTTC.

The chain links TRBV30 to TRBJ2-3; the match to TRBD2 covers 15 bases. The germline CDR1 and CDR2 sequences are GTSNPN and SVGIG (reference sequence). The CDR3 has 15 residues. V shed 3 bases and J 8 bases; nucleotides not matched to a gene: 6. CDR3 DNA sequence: TGTGCCTGGAGCAGGACTAGCGGGAGGGCCGGTACGCAGTATTTT. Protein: CAWSRTSGRAGTQYF.

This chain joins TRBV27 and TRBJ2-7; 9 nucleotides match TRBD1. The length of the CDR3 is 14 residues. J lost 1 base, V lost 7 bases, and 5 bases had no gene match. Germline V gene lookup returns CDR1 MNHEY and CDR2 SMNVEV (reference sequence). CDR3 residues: CASKRTGDSYEQYF. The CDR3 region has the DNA TGTGCCAGCAAGAGGACAGGGGATTCCTACGAGCAGTACTTC.

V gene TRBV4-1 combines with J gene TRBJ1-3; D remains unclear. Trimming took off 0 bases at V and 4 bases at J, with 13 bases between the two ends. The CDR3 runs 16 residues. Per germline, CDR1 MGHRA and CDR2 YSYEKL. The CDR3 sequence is CASSQDLTLPGNTIYF. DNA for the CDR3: TGCGCCAGCAGCCAAGATCTGACTCTCCCGGGAAACACCATATATTTT.

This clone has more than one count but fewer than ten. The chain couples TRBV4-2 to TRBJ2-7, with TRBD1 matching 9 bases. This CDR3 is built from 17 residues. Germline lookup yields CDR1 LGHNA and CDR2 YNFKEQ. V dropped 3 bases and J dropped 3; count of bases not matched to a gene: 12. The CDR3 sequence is CASSHLGRGQGDYEQYF. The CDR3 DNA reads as TGTGCCAGCAGCCACCTAGGAAGGGGACAGGGAGACTACGAGCAGTACTTC.

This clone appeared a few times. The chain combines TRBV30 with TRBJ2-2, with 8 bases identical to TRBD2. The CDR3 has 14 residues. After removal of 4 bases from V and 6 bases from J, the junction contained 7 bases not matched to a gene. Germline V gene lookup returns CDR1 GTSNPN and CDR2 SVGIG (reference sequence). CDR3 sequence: CAWIPREGPGELFF. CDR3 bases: TGTGCCTGGATACCCCGGGAGGGCCCCGGGGAGCTGTTTTTT. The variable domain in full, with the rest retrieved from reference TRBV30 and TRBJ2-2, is SQTIHQWPATLVQPVGSPLSLECTVEGTSNPNLYWYRQAAGRGLQLLFYSVGIGQISSEVPQNLSASRPQDRQFILSSKKLLLSDSGFYLCAWIPREGPGELFFGEGSRLTVL.

The CDR3 coding sequence is TGTGCCAGCAGCCGAGACTGGACTAGCGGGAGCACCCCCAACTCCTACGAGCAGTACTTC. Translated: CASSRDWTSGSTPNSYEQYF. The chain carries TRBV4-2 and TRBJ2-7; 13 bases fit TRBD2. The germline V gene encodes CDR1 LGHNA and CDR2 YNFKEQ. The CDR3 extends over 20 amino acids. Trimming removed 4 bases from V and 0 bases from J; junction bases left unmatched: 15.

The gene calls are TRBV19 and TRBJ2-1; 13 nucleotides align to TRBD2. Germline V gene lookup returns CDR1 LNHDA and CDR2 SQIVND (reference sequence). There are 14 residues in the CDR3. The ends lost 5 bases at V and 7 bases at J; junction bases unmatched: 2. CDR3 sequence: CASSRTSGSNEQFF. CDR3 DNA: TGTGCCAGTAGTCGGACTAGCGGGAGTAATGAGCAGTTCTTC.

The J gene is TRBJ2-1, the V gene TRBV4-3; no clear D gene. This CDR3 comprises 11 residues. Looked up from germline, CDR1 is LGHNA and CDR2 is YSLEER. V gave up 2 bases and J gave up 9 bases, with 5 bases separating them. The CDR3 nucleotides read TGCGCCAGCAGCCAAACGGGTGAGCAGTTCTTC. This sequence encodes CASSQTGEQFF.

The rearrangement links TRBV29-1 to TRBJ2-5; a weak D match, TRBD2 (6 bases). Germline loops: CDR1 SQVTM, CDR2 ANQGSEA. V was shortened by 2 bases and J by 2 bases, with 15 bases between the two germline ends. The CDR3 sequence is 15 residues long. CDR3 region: CSVEPTGTDQETQYF. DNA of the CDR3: TGCAGCGTTGAACCAACCGGGACTGATCAAGAGACCCAGTACTTC.

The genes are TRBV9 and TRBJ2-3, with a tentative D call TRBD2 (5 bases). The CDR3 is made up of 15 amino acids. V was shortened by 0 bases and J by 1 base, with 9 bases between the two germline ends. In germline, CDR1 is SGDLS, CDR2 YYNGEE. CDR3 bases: TGTGCCAGCAGCGTAGGTTTACTAGGCACAGATACGCAGTATTTT. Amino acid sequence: CASSVGLLGTDTQYF.

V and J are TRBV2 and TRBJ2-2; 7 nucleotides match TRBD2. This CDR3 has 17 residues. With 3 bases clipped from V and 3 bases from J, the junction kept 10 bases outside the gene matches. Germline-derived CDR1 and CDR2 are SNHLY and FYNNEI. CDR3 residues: CASSDPRASGYTGELFF. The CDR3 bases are TGTGCCAGCAGTGACCCGCGGGCTAGCGGTTACACCGGGGAGCTGTTTTTT.

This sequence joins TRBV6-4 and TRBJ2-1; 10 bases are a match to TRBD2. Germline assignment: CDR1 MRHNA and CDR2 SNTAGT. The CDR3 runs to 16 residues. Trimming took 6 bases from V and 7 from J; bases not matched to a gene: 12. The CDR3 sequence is CASSLRTSGPWNEQFF. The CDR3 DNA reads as TGTGCCAGCAGCCTAAGGACTAGCGGACCTTGGAATGAGCAGTTCTTC.